This T cell receptor beta chain was recorded in a study of blood T cell repertoires in COVID-19. This clone has only one observation. V was cut by 4 bases and J by 6 bases, with 11 bases left in between. The CDR3 runs to 14 residues. Germline CDR1 reads SGHRS; CDR2 reads YFSETQ. Data came from immunoSEQ multiplex PCR; TCRdb stores just in-frame clones and leaves some out. The table records approximately 75,000 clones, approximately 86% of them present only once. The chain employs TRBV5-1 and TRBJ1-6; maybe TRBD1 (5 bases). The sequence was collected from a man aged 50 to 60 with acute or convalescent COVID-19. The sample consisted of peripheral blood. The CDR3 DNA reads as TGCGCCAGCAGCCAAGGGGTGGGTAATTCACCCCTCCACTTT. As protein: CASSQGVGNSPLHF. The variable domain in full, with the rest retrieved from reference TRBV5-1 and TRBJ1-6, is KAGVTQTPRYLIKTRGQQVTLSCSPISGHRSVSWYQQTPGQGLQFLFEYFSETQRNKGNFPGRFSGRQFSNSRSEMNVSTLELGDSALYLCASSQGVGNSPLHFGNGTRLTVT.